The source of this T cell receptor beta chain is a study of T cells after yellow fever vaccination (dated by TCRdb to the late 2010s). In the study overall: The SMART-Seq v4 Ultra Low Input RNA kit was used to prepare libraries from fractions with low cell numbers. To follow T-cell clones before and after both primary and booster YFV17D yellow fever vaccination, bulk TCR alpha and beta repertoires underwent longitudinal sequencing. Two healthy male donors, one aged 18 to 29 and one aged 30 to 40 years, made up the cohort. Blood samples were taken at several timepoints before and after primary and secondary immunization, and bulk PBMC replicates and cell subsets were isolated. The full study reports these points: The secondary T-cell response was found to be weaker but faster than the primary response, with a peak reached on day 5 rather than on day 15. Computational filtering was needed because FACS-sorted repertoires could contain abundant contaminating clonotypes from the bulk population. A small fraction of clonotypes appeared in both the CD4 and CD8 compartments, likely as a result of convergent recombination. Only two donors were included in the study, so the extent to which the findings can be generalized is limited. Most clones expanded after primary vaccination (approximately 97% of CD4 and 88% of CD8) were re-detected after the booster, suggesting that broad memory maintenance occurred.

This clonotype was found many times. Its antigen specificity is not known. Nothing much larger sits one base from this clone, and base qualities are not available. V is cut by 0 bases and J by 4 bases, and the space between the germline ends is 10 bases. For CDR1 and CDR2, the germline V gene lists MNHEY and SVGAGI. CDR3 length: 15 amino acids, cysteine to phenylalanine. The CDR3 DNA has 45 bases and is translated from base 1. TCRdb records Illumina NovaSeq 6000 as the sequencer. TCR cDNA was synthesized by 5'RACE template switching, through which a universal primer site and unique molecular identifiers were introduced. Priming of cDNA synthesis was performed from both the TCR alpha and TCR beta constant segments. Two PCR steps were used to amplify libraries, with sample barcodes and sequencing adapters being added in the second step. Sequencing of libraries was performed on Illumina HiSeq 2500 (2x100 bp) or NovaSeq (2x150 bp). The study's processing was this. MIGEC was used to demultiplex reads and collapse the reads into UMI consensus sequences, and MiXCR was used for V(D)J alignment. Clonotypes responding to the vaccine were identified with edgeR on replicate PBMC samples, with the criteria of FDR below 0.01 and a log2 fold change above 5 up to day 15. Each bulk clonotype received a CD4 or CD8 identity based on whether the sequenced CD4 or CD8 repertoire contained that clonotype at higher abundance. The public reads were run again by TCRdb, first through fastp at Q25 and then through MiXCR, and only productive beta chains were kept. Merged by CDR3 protein, the rows form single entries marked with the most common genes and DNA. The V and J calls here are based on TCRdb, not the publication. The sample table holds 230,000 or so distinct CDR3 sequences, of which around 3.5% were seen once. The top ten constitute under 20% of the sample.

Taken with the paper, the label for treatment or condition translates to: live attenuated yellow fever vaccine strain. At each blood-draw timepoint, two biological replicates of bulk PBMCs were obtained. PBMCs were isolated from peripheral blood using a standard Ficoll-Paque protocol. TriZol was used to extract RNA from bulk PBMCs, CD4 and CD8 fractions, and dextramer-positive and dextramer-negative fractions. Material: PBMCs, obtained 15 days after the yellow fever booster vaccination. The sequence came from a man between 18 and 35 years old who received the YFV17D yellow fever vaccine. The rearranged chain carries TRBV6-5 and TRBJ1-3, with no D gene named confidently. The bases read TGTGCCAGCAGTTACTCTCCGGGATCCGGAAACACCATATATTTT. Its coded protein is CASSYSPGSGNTIYF.